The rows below give T cell receptor beta chains drawn from one sample of a study of control samples from healthy donors and cancer patients. Using immunoSEQ multiplex PCR, the repertoire was profiled, and TCRdb retains in-frame clones only, with some absent. Of 150,000 or so clones listed, just under 95% were seen once; the top ten hold approximately 15%. Sequenced input: PBMCs. Receptors originate from a man between 60 and 75 years old with colorectal cancer. Both conserved end residues are part of each CDR3. The order of the fields is V gene, clone size, D gene, J gene, CDR3 DNA, CDR3 protein. D genes are given only for firm matches. Clone size is given for some rows only: seen once, a few or many times, or a class if the clone is expanded.

v_gene: TRBV5-1; abundance: -; d_gene: TRBD1; j_gene: TRBJ2-7; CDR3nt: TGCGCCAGCAGCTCTGGACAGGGTTCCTACGAGCAGTACTTC; CDR3aa: CASSSGQGSYEQYF
v_gene: TRBV7-9; abundance: once; d_gene: TRBD1; j_gene: TRBJ2-6; CDR3nt: TGTGCCAGCAGCTCTCCGGGACAGGGGACTATCTCTGGGGCCAACGTCCTGACTTTC; CDR3aa: CASSSPGQGTISGANVLTF
v_gene: TRBV6-2/TRBV6-3; abundance: -; d_gene: -; j_gene: TRBJ1-1; CDR3nt: TGTGCCAGCAGTTACGTGAACACTGAAGCTTTCTTT; CDR3aa: CASSYVNTEAFF
v_gene: TRBV7-9; abundance: -; d_gene: TRBD1; j_gene: TRBJ1-2; CDR3nt: TGTGCCAGCAGCCTCTCGGGACAGGGGACTTATCGCTATGGCTACACCTTC; CDR3aa: CASSLSGQGTYRYGYTF
v_gene: TRBV5-1; abundance: -; d_gene: TRBD1; j_gene: TRBJ1-2; CDR3nt: TGCGCCAGCAGCACGGGACAGGGTGGGAACTATGGCTACACCTTC; CDR3aa: CASSTGQGGNYGYTF
v_gene: TRBV3-1/TRBV3-2; abundance: -; d_gene: -; j_gene: TRBJ1-1; CDR3nt: TGTGCCAGCAGCCAGGTAGGGAACACTGAAGCTTTCTTT; CDR3aa: CASSQVGNTEAFF
v_gene: TRBV30; abundance: -; d_gene: -; j_gene: TRBJ1-6; CDR3nt: TGTGCCTGGAGTGCAGACGGAAATTCACCCCTCCACTTT; CDR3aa: CAWSADGNSPLHF
v_gene: TRBV10-3; abundance: -; d_gene: TRBD1; j_gene: TRBJ1-6; CDR3nt: TGTGCCATCAGCCCGGGACAGACTAATTCACCCCTCCACTTT; CDR3aa: CAISPGQTNSPLHF
v_gene: TRBV4-3; abundance: -; d_gene: TRBD1; j_gene: TRBJ1-3; CDR3nt: TGCGCCAGCAGCCATTCCACAGGGGGCTCTGGAAACACCATATATTTT; CDR3aa: CASSHSTGGSGNTIYF
v_gene: TRBV7-9; abundance: -; d_gene: TRBD1; j_gene: TRBJ2-1; CDR3nt: TGTGCCAGCAGCCCGGGGACAGGATGGCATGAGCAGTTCTTC; CDR3aa: CASSPGTGWHEQFF
v_gene: TRBV6-1; abundance: -; d_gene: TRBD2; j_gene: TRBJ2-5; CDR3nt: TGTGCCAGCAGTGAAGATGGCGGGGGGAGCCAAGAGACCCAGTACTTC; CDR3aa: CASSEDGGGSQETQYF
v_gene: TRBV10-3; abundance: -; d_gene: -; j_gene: TRBJ2-1; CDR3nt: TGTGCCATCAGTAAGGGGGGCCCTGGCAATGAGCAGTTCTTC; CDR3aa: CAISKGGPGNEQFF
v_gene: TRBV7-2; abundance: -; d_gene: TRBD1; j_gene: TRBJ1-3; CDR3nt: TGTGCCAGCAGTCAGGGGGGGAACCCTGGAAACACCATATATTTT; CDR3aa: CASSQGGNPGNTIYF
v_gene: TRBV3-1/TRBV3-2; abundance: -; d_gene: -; j_gene: TRBJ2-2; CDR3nt: TGTGCCAGCAGCCAGAGGTTGACCGGGGAGCTGTTTTTT; CDR3aa: CASSQRLTGELFF
v_gene: TRBV5-8; abundance: -; d_gene: -; j_gene: TRBJ1-4; CDR3nt: TGTGCCACCGACCTGGCGGGGAATGGTAATGAAAAACTGTTTTTT; CDR3aa: CATDLAGNGNEKLFF
v_gene: TRBV29-1; abundance: -; d_gene: -; j_gene: TRBJ2-1; CDR3nt: TGCAGCTTCGGGCCCGGGGACAATGAGCAGTTCTTC; CDR3aa: CSFGPGDNEQFF
v_gene: TRBV5-4; abundance: -; d_gene: TRBD1; j_gene: TRBJ1-2; CDR3nt: TGTGCCAGCAGTCAGACAGGGAATGGCTACACCTTC; CDR3aa: CASSQTGNGYTF
v_gene: TRBV19; abundance: -; d_gene: -; j_gene: TRBJ1-1; CDR3nt: TGTGCCACCGAGCAGGGGAACACTGAAGCTTTCTTT; CDR3aa: CATEQGNTEAFF
v_gene: TRBV30; abundance: -; d_gene: -; j_gene: TRBJ1-1; CDR3nt: TGTGCCTGGAGTGAGAGACTGAACACTGAAGCTTTCTTT; CDR3aa: CAWSERLNTEAFF
v_gene: TRBV7-9; abundance: -; d_gene: TRBD1; j_gene: TRBJ1-6; CDR3nt: TGTGCCAGCACACAGGGGGGCTATAATTCACCCCTCCACTTT; CDR3aa: CASTQGGYNSPLHF
v_gene: TRBV4-1; abundance: -; d_gene: -; j_gene: TRBJ1-4; CDR3nt: TGCGCCAGCAGCCAAGGGGTGGCAAATTCGGCTAATGAAAAACTGTTTTTT; CDR3aa: CASSQGVANSANEKLFF
v_gene: TRBV18; abundance: -; d_gene: -; j_gene: TRBJ1-1; CDR3nt: TGTGCCAGCTCACCAGGAGTGTTGCGGACCGCTGAAGCTTTCTTT; CDR3aa: CASSPGVLRTAEAFF
v_gene: TRBV28; abundance: -; d_gene: -; j_gene: TRBJ1-2; CDR3nt: TGTGCCAGCAGTTCCCTCCAGGGAGGGCCTGGCTACACCTTC; CDR3aa: CASSSLQGGPGYTF
v_gene: TRBV19; abundance: -; d_gene: -; j_gene: TRBJ1-4; CDR3nt: TGTGCCAGTTCGCAGGATAATGAAAAACTGTTTTTT; CDR3aa: CASSQDNEKLFF
v_gene: TRBV13; abundance: -; d_gene: -; j_gene: TRBJ2-3; CDR3nt: TGTGCCAGCAGCCAAGGGGGGGCAGATACGCAGTATTTT; CDR3aa: CASSQGGADTQYF
v_gene: TRBV7-2; abundance: -; d_gene: -; j_gene: TRBJ2-2; CDR3nt: TGTGCCAGCAGCTTAGGGGGCTTAACCGGGGAGCTGTTTTTT; CDR3aa: CASSLGGLTGELFF
v_gene: TRBV5-1; abundance: -; d_gene: -; j_gene: TRBJ2-7; CDR3nt: TGCGCCAGCAAAAGAGGGACTGCCGAATTATACGAGCAGTACTTC; CDR3aa: CASKRGTAELYEQYF
v_gene: TRBV6-5; abundance: -; d_gene: -; j_gene: TRBJ2-4; CDR3nt: TGTGCCAGCAGTTACTCGGGCAGGGGAGGGGACATTCAGTACTTC; CDR3aa: CASSYSGRGGDIQYF
v_gene: TRBV19; abundance: -; d_gene: -; j_gene: TRBJ2-7; CDR3nt: TGTGCCAGTAGTACGTTAAAGGGATCGCCTTGGAGCGAGCAGTACTTC; CDR3aa: CASSTLKGSPWSEQYF
v_gene: TRBV4-2; abundance: once; d_gene: -; j_gene: TRBJ2-5; CDR3nt: TGTGCCAGCAGCCAAGGGCGGGGGCTCCTCCAAGAGACCCAGTACTTC; CDR3aa: CASSQGRGLLQETQYF
v_gene: TRBV15; abundance: -; d_gene: TRBD1; j_gene: TRBJ2-1; CDR3nt: TGTGCCACCAGCAGTTCCCAGGGGGCAAACAATGAGCAGTTCTTC; CDR3aa: CATSSSQGANNEQFF
v_gene: TRBV6-5; abundance: -; d_gene: -; j_gene: TRBJ1-2; CDR3nt: TGTGCCAGCCAGGGGCTTTGGGGCTACACCTTC; CDR3aa: CASQGLWGYTF
v_gene: TRBV4-1; abundance: -; d_gene: TRBD2; j_gene: TRBJ2-5; CDR3nt: TGCGCCAGCAGCCCTTCACGGACTAGCGGGGGGGGTTGGCAAGAGACCCAGTACTTC; CDR3aa: CASSPSRTSGGGWQETQYF
v_gene: TRBV5-5; abundance: once; d_gene: -; j_gene: TRBJ1-2; CDR3nt: TGTGCCAGCAGCCAAACCCGGCGGGAGGGGTATGGCTACACCTTC; CDR3aa: CASSQTRREGYGYTF
v_gene: TRBV11-3; abundance: -; d_gene: -; j_gene: TRBJ2-3; CDR3nt: TGTGCCAGCAGCTTAGATGTCGCGGGCCGCACAGATACGCAGTATTTT; CDR3aa: CASSLDVAGRTDTQYF
v_gene: TRBV15; abundance: -; d_gene: -; j_gene: TRBJ2-2; CDR3nt: TGTGCCACCACCACTTGGGAGAGGGAGGCCGGGGAGCTGTTTTTT; CDR3aa: CATTTWEREAGELFF
v_gene: TRBV18; abundance: -; d_gene: TRBD1; j_gene: TRBJ2-5; CDR3nt: TGTGCCAGCTCACAAGTGATGGGAAGTCAGGGTCCAGGGGGGACCCAGTACTTC; CDR3aa: CASSQVMGSQGPGGTQYF
v_gene: TRBV19; abundance: -; d_gene: TRBD1; j_gene: TRBJ1-1; CDR3nt: TGTGCCAGTAGTACCCGCGGACAGGGAAAGACTGAAGCTTTCTTT; CDR3aa: CASSTRGQGKTEAFF
v_gene: TRBV24-1; abundance: -; d_gene: TRBD1; j_gene: TRBJ2-2; CDR3nt: TGTGCCACCAGTGATTCCCGGACAGGGTCGAACACCGGGGAGCTGTTTTTT; CDR3aa: CATSDSRTGSNTGELFF
v_gene: TRBV19; abundance: -; d_gene: -; j_gene: TRBJ1-5; CDR3nt: TGTGCCAGTGCTGACAGGTATAATCAGCCCCAGCATTTT; CDR3aa: CASADRYNQPQHF
v_gene: TRBV12-3/TRBV12-4; abundance: -; d_gene: -; j_gene: TRBJ2-5; CDR3nt: TGTGCCAGCAGTGATTCCAGGGAGACCCAGTACTTC; CDR3aa: CASSDSRETQYF
v_gene: TRBV2; abundance: -; d_gene: -; j_gene: TRBJ1-1; CDR3nt: TGTGCCAGCAGTTCCCGCTTAAAAAACACTGAAGCTTTCTTT; CDR3aa: CASSSRLKNTEAFF
v_gene: TRBV11-3; abundance: -; d_gene: -; j_gene: TRBJ2-3; CDR3nt: TGTGCCAGCAGCTTAGCGTCCTCAGGGGATACTAGCACAGATACGCAGTATTTT; CDR3aa: CASSLASSGDTSTDTQYF
v_gene: TRBV18; abundance: -; d_gene: TRBD1; j_gene: TRBJ1-2; CDR3nt: TGTGCCAGCTCACCACCGGGACAGGGTGACTATGGCTACACCTTC; CDR3aa: CASSPPGQGDYGYTF
v_gene: TRBV14; abundance: -; d_gene: -; j_gene: TRBJ1-1; CDR3nt: TGTGCCAGCAGCCAAGCGGCGACTGAAGCTTTCTTT; CDR3aa: CASSQAATEAFF
v_gene: TRBV25-1; abundance: -; d_gene: -; j_gene: TRBJ1-3; CDR3nt: TGTGCCAGCAGTGAGACACAGCTCTCTGGAAACACCATATATTTT; CDR3aa: CASSETQLSGNTIYF
v_gene: TRBV6-6; abundance: -; d_gene: -; j_gene: TRBJ1-1; CDR3nt: TGTGCCAGCAGACAGGGAGGCACTGAAGCTTTCTTT; CDR3aa: CASRQGGTEAFF
v_gene: TRBV5-1; abundance: -; d_gene: -; j_gene: TRBJ2-3; CDR3nt: TGCGCCAGCAGCTTGGCAGTAGGGCCACTAAGCACAGATACGCAGTATTTT; CDR3aa: CASSLAVGPLSTDTQYF
v_gene: TRBV27; abundance: -; d_gene: -; j_gene: TRBJ2-3; CDR3nt: TGTGCCAGCAGTTTTAGCCACACTAGCACAGATACGCAGTATTTT; CDR3aa: CASSFSHTSTDTQYF
v_gene: TRBV19; abundance: -; d_gene: -; j_gene: TRBJ2-7; CDR3nt: TGTGCCAGTAGTCCCGGGACACCAGCCGAGCAGTACTTC; CDR3aa: CASSPGTPAEQYF
v_gene: TRBV7-2; abundance: -; d_gene: -; j_gene: TRBJ1-1; CDR3nt: TGTGCCAGCAGCTTAAGACCAGGGACGAACACTGAAGCTTTCTTT; CDR3aa: CASSLRPGTNTEAFF
v_gene: TRBV5-4; abundance: -; d_gene: TRBD1; j_gene: TRBJ1-2; CDR3nt: TGTGCCAGCAGAACCGGGACAGGGATTAACTATGGCTACACCTTC; CDR3aa: CASRTGTGINYGYTF
v_gene: TRBV5-1; abundance: -; d_gene: TRBD2; j_gene: TRBJ2-1; CDR3nt: TGCGCCAGCAGCTTGCCGGGGACTAGCGGGGCGGATGAGCAGTTCTTC; CDR3aa: CASSLPGTSGADEQFF